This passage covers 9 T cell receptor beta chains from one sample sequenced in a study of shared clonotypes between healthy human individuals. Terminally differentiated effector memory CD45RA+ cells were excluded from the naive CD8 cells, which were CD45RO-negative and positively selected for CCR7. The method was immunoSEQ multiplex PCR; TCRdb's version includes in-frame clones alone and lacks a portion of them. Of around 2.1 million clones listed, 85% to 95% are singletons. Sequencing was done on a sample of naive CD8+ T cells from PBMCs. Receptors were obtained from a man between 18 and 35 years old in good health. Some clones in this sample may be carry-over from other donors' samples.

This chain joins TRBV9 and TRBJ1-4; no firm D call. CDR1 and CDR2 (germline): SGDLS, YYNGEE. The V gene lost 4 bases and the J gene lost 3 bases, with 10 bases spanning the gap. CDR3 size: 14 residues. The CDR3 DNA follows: TGTGCCAGCAGCCTGGGGAGAGCTAATGAAAAACTGTTTTTT. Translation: CASSLGRANEKLFF.

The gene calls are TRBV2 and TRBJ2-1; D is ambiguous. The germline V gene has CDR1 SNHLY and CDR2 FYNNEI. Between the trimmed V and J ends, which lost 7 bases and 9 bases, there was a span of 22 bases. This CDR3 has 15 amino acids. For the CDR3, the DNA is TGTGCCAGCATGACTTCGGTAACTGGGGTAGGTGAGCAGTTCTTC. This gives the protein CASMTSVTGVGEQFF.

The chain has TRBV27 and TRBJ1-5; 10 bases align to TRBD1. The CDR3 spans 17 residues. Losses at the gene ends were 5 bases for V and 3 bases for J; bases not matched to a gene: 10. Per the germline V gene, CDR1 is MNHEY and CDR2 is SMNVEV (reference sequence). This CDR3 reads CASSPYDRGRNNQPQHF. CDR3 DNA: TGTGCCAGCAGTCCCTATGACAGGGGGCGCAACAATCAGCCCCAGCATTTT.

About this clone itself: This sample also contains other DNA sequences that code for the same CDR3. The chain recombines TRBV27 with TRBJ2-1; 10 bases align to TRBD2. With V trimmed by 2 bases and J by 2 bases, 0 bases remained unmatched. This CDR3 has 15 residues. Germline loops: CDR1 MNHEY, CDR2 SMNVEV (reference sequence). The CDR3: CASSLSGGAYNEQFF. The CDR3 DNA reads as TGTGCCAGCAGTTTAAGCGGGGGGGCCTACAATGAGCAGTTCTTC.

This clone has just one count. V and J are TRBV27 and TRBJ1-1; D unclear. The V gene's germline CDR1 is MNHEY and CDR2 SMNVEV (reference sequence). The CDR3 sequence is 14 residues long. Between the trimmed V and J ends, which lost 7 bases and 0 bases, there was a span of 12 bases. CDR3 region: CASTLNGMNTEAFF. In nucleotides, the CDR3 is TGTGCCAGCACCCTGAACGGGATGAACACTGAAGCTTTCTTT.

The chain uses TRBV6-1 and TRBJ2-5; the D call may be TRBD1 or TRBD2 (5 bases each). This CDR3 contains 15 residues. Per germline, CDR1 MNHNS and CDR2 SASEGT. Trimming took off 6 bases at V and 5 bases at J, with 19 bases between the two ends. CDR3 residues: CASSETGAPGETQYF. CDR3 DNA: TGTGCCAGCAGCGAGACCGGGGCCCCCGGGGAGACCCAGTACTTC.

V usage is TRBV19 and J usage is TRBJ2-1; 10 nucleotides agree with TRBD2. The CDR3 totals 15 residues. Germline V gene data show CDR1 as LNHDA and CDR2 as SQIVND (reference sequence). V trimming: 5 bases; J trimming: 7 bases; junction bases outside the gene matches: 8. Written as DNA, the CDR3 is TGTGCCAGTAGTCGTGCTAGCGGGAGCGGGAATGAGCAGTTCTTC. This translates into CASSRASGSGNEQFF.

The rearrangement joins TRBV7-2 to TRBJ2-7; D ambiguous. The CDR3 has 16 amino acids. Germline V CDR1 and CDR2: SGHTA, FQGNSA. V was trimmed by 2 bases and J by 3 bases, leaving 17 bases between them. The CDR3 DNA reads TGTGCCAGCAGCTTACCTCTCGAGACACTGGTCTACGAGCAGTACTTC. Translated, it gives CASSLPLETLVYEQYF. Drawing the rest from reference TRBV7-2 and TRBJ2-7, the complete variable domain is GAGVSQSPSNKVTEKGKDVELRCDPISGHTALYWYRQSLGQGLEFLIYFQGNSAPDKSGLPSDRFSAERTGGSVSTLTIQRTQQEDSAVYLCASSLPLETLVYEQYFGPGTRLTVT.

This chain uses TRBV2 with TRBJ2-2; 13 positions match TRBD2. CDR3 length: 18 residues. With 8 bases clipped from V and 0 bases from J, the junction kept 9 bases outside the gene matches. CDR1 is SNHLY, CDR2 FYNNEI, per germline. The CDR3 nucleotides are TGTGCCAGCGGACCCGGGACTAGCGGGACCGCGAACACCGGGGAGCTGTTTTTT. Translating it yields CASGPGTSGTANTGELFF.